What follows are 10 T cell receptor beta chains derived from one specimen sequenced in a study of T cell responses to AZD1222 COVID-19 vaccine. Some clones are missing from TCRdb's copy, which holds only in-frame ones; the method was immunoSEQ multiplex PCR. The sample shows some 110,000 clones, 85% to 95% of them seen only once. The material sequenced was peripheral blood, taken on day 0 of AZD1222 vaccination. Source of these receptors: an adult in good health.

The chain carries TRBV6-1 and TRBJ2-3; TRBD1 matches 9 bases. The CDR3 spans 16 residues. CDR1 is MNHNS and CDR2 is SASEGT in the germline V gene. Trimming at V came to 4 bases and at J to 0 bases, leaving 5 bases not matched to a gene. The chain's CDR3 is CASSGRQGGSTDTQYF. Written as DNA, the CDR3 is TGTGCCAGCAGTGGACGACAGGGGGGTAGCACAGATACGCAGTATTTT.

The J gene is TRBJ1-1, the V gene TRBV10-3; 7 nucleotides align to TRBD1. The CDR3 has 14 residues. CDR1 is ENHRY, CDR2 SYGVKD, per germline. V trimming: 0 bases; J trimming: 5 bases; junction bases outside the gene matches: 3. CDR3 sequence: CAISESTGKTEAFF. For the CDR3, the DNA is TGTGCCATCAGTGAGTCGACAGGGAAGACTGAAGCTTTCTTT.

The V call is TRBV2, the J call TRBJ2-2, with D uncertain. V lost 7 bases to trimming and J lost 2 bases, with 11 bases between them. This CDR3 has 14 residues. Germline V CDR1 and CDR2: SNHLY, FYNNEI. DNA for the CDR3: TGTGCCAGCAAAGCAAGGACCAACACCGGGGAGCTGTTTTTT. Residues: CASKARTNTGELFF.

This sequence joins TRBV18 and TRBJ1-4; 8 positions agree with TRBD1. With V trimmed by 6 bases and J by 5 bases, 8 bases remained unmatched. CDR1 KGHSH and CDR2 LQKENI come from the germline V gene. The CDR3 is 15 amino acids. CDR3 nucleotide sequence: TGTGCCAGCTCGAGAGACAGGGGAACAAATGAAAAACTGTTTTTT. Its translation: CASSRDRGTNEKLFF. The full variable domain, with the rest looked up from reference TRBV18 and TRBJ1-4, is NAGVMQNPRHLVRRRGQEARLRCSPMKGHSHVYWYRQLPEEGLKFMVYLQKENIIDESGMPKERFSAEFPKEGPSILRIQQVVRGDSAAYFCASSRDRGTNEKLFFGSGTQLSVL.

The CDR3 here is CASSGGRVMETQYF. CDR3 DNA sequence: TGTGCCAGCAGCGGAGGGAGGGTGATGGAGACCCAGTACTTC. V is TRBV27 and J is TRBJ2-5; TRBD2 matches at 7 bases. After removal of 6 bases from V and 5 bases from J, the junction contained 9 bases not matched to a gene. Per the germline V gene, CDR1 is MNHEY and CDR2 is SMNVEV (reference sequence). The CDR3 extends over 14 amino acids.

V is TRBV29-1 and J is TRBJ2-4; D remains unclear. Per the germline V gene, CDR1 is SQVTM and CDR2 is ANQGSEA. This CDR3 is built from 13 residues. The V end was cut by 1 base, the J end by 1 base, with 5 bases between. Written as DNA, the CDR3 is TGCAGCGTTGAAGGCAGGGCCAAAAACATTCAGTACTTC. This codes for CSVEGRAKNIQYF.

This chain uses TRBV11-2 with TRBJ2-1; no definite D call. Trimming took 3 bases from V and 4 from J, leaving 13 bases between them. Germline V gene lookup returns CDR1 SGHAT and CDR2 FQNNGV. This CDR3 comprises 15 residues. The CDR3 nucleotides are TGTGCCAGCAGCTTTTCGGTCCTACGATACAATGAGCAGTTCTTC. Its protein is CASSFSVLRYNEQFF.

The chain has TRBV11-1 and TRBJ1-1; the D gene is possibly TRBD1 (6 bases). Trimming pared 5 bases from V and 3 bases from J, leaving 19 bases between. There are 16 residues in the CDR3. Germline V gives CDR1 SGHAT, CDR2 FQDESV (reference sequence). CDR3 in DNA: TGTGCCAGCAGCGCGCCGGACAGCCCAAAGGACACTGAAGCTTTCTTT. As protein: CASSAPDSPKDTEAFF. The complete variable domain, with remaining parts taken from reference TRBV11-1 and TRBJ1-1, reads EAEVAQSPRYKITEKSQAVAFWCDPISGHATLYWYRQILGQGPELLVQFQDESVVDDSQLPKDRFSAERLKGVDSTLKIQPAELGDSAMYLCASSAPDSPKDTEAFFGQGTRLTVV.

This chain uses TRBV2 with TRBJ2-3; a weak D match, TRBD2 (5 bases). Germline V gene data show CDR1 as SNHLY and CDR2 as FYNNEI. The CDR3 consists of 15 residues. V was trimmed by 1 base and J by 4 bases, leaving 12 bases between them. The CDR3 reads CASSEVVAYPDTQYF. CDR3 nucleotide sequence: TGTGCCAGCAGTGAAGTAGTAGCGTACCCAGATACGCAGTATTTT.

The genes are TRBV2 and TRBJ1-5; D is unclear. Trimming stripped 2 bases from V and 7 bases from J, with 12 bases between. Germline V lookup: CDR1 SNHLY, CDR2 FYNNEI. CDR3 length: 14 residues. As DNA, the CDR3 is TGTGCCAGCAGTGAAAACACTCCGGGGCAGCCCCAGCATTTT. It translates to CASSENTPGQPQHF.